This is a list of T cell receptor beta chains from one sample in a study of T-cell reconstitution after alpha-beta-depleted transplantation in children. TCRdb analysed the PCR reads with MiXCR anew, one entry per CDR3 protein. This repertoire shows approximately 650,000 distinct CDR3 sequences, around 13% found once; its top ten account for around 0.79%. This specimen consisted of PBMCs, obtained before TCRalphabeta/CD19-depleted stem cell transplant. The receptors were sampled from a girl aged 2-10 years with congenital amegakaryocytic thrombocytopenia, due to receive a stem cell transplant. Both conserved end residues are part of each CDR3. The D gene is left open where the match is weak. Size is stated for part of the rows, as once, few or many counts, or as a class when the clone is expanded.

d_call clone_size j_call v_call cdr3_nt cdr3_aa
. . TRBJ2-1 TRBV20-1 TGCAGTGAGGCGCGTGTCGGGGGCGCCTACAATGAGCAGTTCTTC CSEARVGGAYNEQFF
TRBD1 many TRBJ2-1 TRBV20-1 TGCAGTGCTAGAACCGGGACAGCGAATTACAATGAGCAGTTCTTC CSARTGTANYNEQFF
. many TRBJ2-3 TRBV12-3/TRBV12-4 TGTGCCAGCAGTTTGTCGTTCAGATCGCAGTATTTT CASSLSFRSQYF
. many TRBJ2-3 TRBV10-3 TGTGCCATCAGTGGGGGGCGGGGTAGCACAGATACGCAGTATTTT CAISGGRGSTDTQYF
. many TRBJ2-1 TRBV20-1 TGCAGTGCTAGTTCTCCAGCAAACAATGAGCAGTTCTTC CSASSPANNEQFF
TRBD2 . TRBJ2-1 TRBV12-3/TRBV12-4 TGTGCCAGCAAGGCTAGCGGGAGCCCCTACAATGAGCAGTTCTTC CASKASGSPYNEQFF
. many TRBJ2-3 TRBV5-5 TGTGCCAGCAGCAGGGACTTAACGCAGTATTTT CASSRDLTQYF
. many TRBJ1-1 TRBV20-1 TGCAGTGCTAGTGAACAACTCAACACTGAAGCTTTCTTT CSASEQLNTEAFF
. many TRBJ2-3 TRBV10-2 TGCGCCAGCAGTGAGTCGACTCAGGAAGCAGATACGCAGTATTTT CASSESTQEADTQYF
. . TRBJ2-3 TRBV4-2 TGTGCCAGCAGCCAAGACCGGGCGGGGACAGCGATAGATACGCAGTATTTT CASSQDRAGTAIDTQYF
. . TRBJ2-3 TRBV5-1 TGCGCCAGCAGCTTGGATGAGGGAGTACTTGGGGATACGCAGTATTTT CASSLDEGVLGDTQYF
. . TRBJ2-3 TRBV3-1 TGTGCCAGCAGCCAAGCTCCACCAGGGGCGGAAGATACGCAGTATTTT CASSQAPPGAEDTQYF
TRBD2 . TRBJ2-1 TRBV30 TGTGCCTCCAGGGGTGGGACTAGCAGTTACAATGAGCAGTTCTTC CASRGGTSSYNEQFF
. many TRBJ2-1 TRBV27 TGTGCCAGCAGTTTAGGTGGGATGGGTTTGGATGAGCAGTTCTTC CASSLGGMGLDEQFF
TRBD2 . TRBJ2-1 TRBV11-2 TGTGCCAGCAAAGATCGCCTGGGGGGGACCTTAAAAGGGTACAATGAGCAGTTCTTC CASKDRLGGTLKGYNEQFF
TRBD1 . TRBJ2-1 TRBV10-3 TGTGCCATCAGGGACAGGGAAGGGGGGAATGAGCAGTTCTTC CAIRDREGGNEQFF
. . TRBJ2-5 TRBV12-3/TRBV12-4 TGTGCCAGCAGTAATTTCGTGGGAGGAGGTGAGACCCAGTACTTC CASSNFVGGGETQYF
TRBD1 many TRBJ2-3 TRBV29-1 TGCAGCGGCGATTTAACAGGGGGCGGAGATACGCAGTATTTT CSGDLTGGGDTQYF
. many TRBJ2-3 TRBV7-8 TGTGCCAGCAGCTTAGTCGTCGGGCCCACAGATACGCAGTATTTT CASSLVVGPTDTQYF
TRBD2 many TRBJ2-1 TRBV20-1 TGCAGTGCTAGACCTACAAGCGGGAGTCGTGTCCATGAGCAGTTCTTC CSARPTSGSRVHEQFF
TRBD2 few TRBJ2-1 TRBV29-1 TGCAGCGTTGGGACTAGTCTTAACAGTGAGCAGTTCTTC CSVGTSLNSEQFF
. few TRBJ2-1 TRBV30 TGTGCCTGGAGTCGGGCGGGCGGGGCGAACAATGAGCAGTTCTTC CAWSRAGGANNEQFF
TRBD2 few TRBJ2-5 TRBV6-5 TGTGCCAGCAAGGAGCTAGCGGGGGATTTCGGGACCCAGTACTTC CASKELAGDFGTQYF
TRBD2 many TRBJ2-1 TRBV20-1 TGCAGTGCTAGAGCGCGGGAGGACTCTCCCTACAATGAGCAGTTCTTC CSARAREDSPYNEQFF